These 3 T cell receptor beta chains came from one sample sequenced in a study of spatial heterogeneity in lung cancer. Study findings and constraints: One measure, the expanded intratumoral alpha and beta TCR count, tracked tumor mutation counts.

The antigens for these receptors are not known. Specified time point: sample taken at primary tumor resection. TCRdb recomputed calls from the 5' RACE reads with MiXCR, one row per CDR3 protein. The sample has 20,000 or so distinct CDR3 sequences; about 6.5% are singletons. The source was lung tumor tissue, collected at surgery. The receptor source for this set is a female donor with early-stage non-small cell lung cancer.

V is TRBV7-9 and J is TRBJ1-5; tentative D call: TRBD1 (6 bases). CDR1 SEHNR and CDR2 FQNEAQ come from the germline V gene (reference sequence). The CDR3 sequence is 13 residues long. The germline V and J ends were trimmed by 2 bases and 5 bases, with 7 bases remaining between them. The CDR3 reads CASSLPGDQPQHF. In DNA, the CDR3 is TGTGCCAGCAGCTTACCAGGGGATCAGCCCCAGCATTTT.

This clonotype was seen many times. The chain couples TRBV30 to TRBJ1-1; D gene unclear. The CDR3 is 14 residues long. V was pared by 4 bases and J by 2 bases, with 14 bases between. The germline V gene has CDR1 GTSNPN and CDR2 SVGIG (reference sequence). As DNA, the CDR3 is TGTGCCTGGACCCCCAGACGGGCCAACACTGAAGCTTTCTTT. It yields the protein CAWTPRRANTEAFF. The variable domain in full, with the rest retrieved from reference TRBV30 and TRBJ1-1, is SQTIHQWPATLVQPVGSPLSLECTVEGTSNPNLYWYRQAAGRGLQLLFYSVGIGQISSEVPQNLSASRPQDRQFILSSKKLLLSDSGFYLCAWTPRRANTEAFFGQGTRLTVV.

This clonotype was observed at least ten times. V usage is TRBV15 and J usage is TRBJ2-7; TRBD2 is a possible D gene (5 bases). Germline V gene sequence: CDR1 LNHNV, CDR2 YYDKDF (reference sequence). This CDR3 has 14 amino acids. Trimming removed 5 bases at V and 6 bases at J, with 17 bases between. CDR3 sequence reads: CATSVSGPEGEQYF. CDR3 sequence (DNA): TGTGCCACCAGCGTGAGTGGCCCAGAGGGCGAGCAGTACTTC. Supplemented by reference TRBV15 and TRBJ2-7, the full variable domain reads DAMVIQNPRYQVTQFGKPVTLSCSQTLNHNVMYWYQQKSSQAPKLLFHYYDKDFNNEADTPDNFQSRRPNTSFCFLDIRSPGLGDTAMYLCATSVSGPEGEQYFGPGTRLTVT.